This TCR beta chain was recovered during a study of vaccination and CD4 T cells after COVID-19. Study as a whole: It was a median around 100 days after diagnosis, with a range of 35 to 161, that post-COVID samples were drawn.

In the case of this clonotype: Its specificity is not known.

Treatment meaning: approximately nine-day PBMC culture with coronavirus spike peptide pools or control peptides (ViraFEST assay). Investigators obtained the unexposed donor's CD4+ T cells before the COVID-19 pandemic (2011-2018). Subject to cell availability, CD4+ T cells from unexposed donors were probed with SARS-CoV-2 S/N and four cold-coronavirus spikes. The Oncomine TCR Beta short-read assay sequenced DNA from cultured CD4+ T cells. Using the QIAamp micro DNA kit, genomic DNA was extracted from the CD4+ T cells that had been cultured. TCRdb called the PCR reads again in MiXCR, with one record for every CDR3 protein. The sample consists of 2,600 or so distinct CDR3 sequences, around 23% of them appearing once. The TCR originated in a human donor in good health. The sample taken for sequencing was CD4+ T cells from blood, cultured in vitro.

The CDR3 region has the DNA TGTGCCAGCAGTTTCCAGGGACCCCTAGGAGGCGGCTACACCTTC. This gives the protein CASSFQGPLGGGYTF. The chain joins TRBV12-3 or TRBV12-4 to TRBJ1-2; a weak D match, TRBD1 (5 bases). CDR3 length: 15 residues. Deletions cut 3 bases from V and 8 bases from J, with 19 bases between.